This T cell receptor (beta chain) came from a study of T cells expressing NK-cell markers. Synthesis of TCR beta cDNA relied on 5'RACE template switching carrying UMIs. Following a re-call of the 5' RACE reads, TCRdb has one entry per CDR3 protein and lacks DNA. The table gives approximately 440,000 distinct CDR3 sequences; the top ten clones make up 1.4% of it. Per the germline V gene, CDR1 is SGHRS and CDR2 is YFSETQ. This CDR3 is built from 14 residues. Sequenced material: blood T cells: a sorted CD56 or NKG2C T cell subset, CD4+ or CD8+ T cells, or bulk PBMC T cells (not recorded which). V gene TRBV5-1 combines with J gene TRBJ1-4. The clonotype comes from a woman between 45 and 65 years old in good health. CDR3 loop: CASRFGRSNEKLFF.